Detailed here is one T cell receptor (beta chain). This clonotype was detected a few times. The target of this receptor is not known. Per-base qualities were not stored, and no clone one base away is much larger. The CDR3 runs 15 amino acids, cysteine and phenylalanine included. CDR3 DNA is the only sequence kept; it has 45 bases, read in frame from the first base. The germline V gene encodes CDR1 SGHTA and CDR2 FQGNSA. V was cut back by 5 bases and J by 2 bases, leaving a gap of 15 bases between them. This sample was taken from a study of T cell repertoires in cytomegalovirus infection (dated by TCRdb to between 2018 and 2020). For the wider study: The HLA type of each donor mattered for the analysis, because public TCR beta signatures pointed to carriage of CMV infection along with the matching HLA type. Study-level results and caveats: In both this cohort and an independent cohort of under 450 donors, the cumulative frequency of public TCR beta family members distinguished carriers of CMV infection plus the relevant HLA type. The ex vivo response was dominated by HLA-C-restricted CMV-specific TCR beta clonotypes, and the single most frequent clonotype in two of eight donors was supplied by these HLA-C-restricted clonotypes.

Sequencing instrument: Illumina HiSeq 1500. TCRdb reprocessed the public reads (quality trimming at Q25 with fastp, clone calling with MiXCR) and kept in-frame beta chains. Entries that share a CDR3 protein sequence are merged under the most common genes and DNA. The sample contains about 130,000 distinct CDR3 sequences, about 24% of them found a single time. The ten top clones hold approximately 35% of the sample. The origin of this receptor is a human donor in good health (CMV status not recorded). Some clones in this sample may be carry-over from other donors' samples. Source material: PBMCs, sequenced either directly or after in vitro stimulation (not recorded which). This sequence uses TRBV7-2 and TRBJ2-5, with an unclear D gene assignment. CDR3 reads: CASSPSAVEQETQYF. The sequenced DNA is TGTGCCAGCAGCCCAAGCGCGGTAGAACAAGAGACCCAGTACTTC.